These 21 T cell receptor beta chains came from one sample sequenced in a study of T-cell reconstitution after alpha-beta-depleted transplantation in children. A library of TCRbeta sequences, prepared with unique molecular identifiers, was generated. TCRdb fed the PCR reads into MiXCR, producing one record per CDR3 protein. The table records 500,000 to 600,000 distinct CDR3 sequences, 15% to 20% of them present only once. The sample in question was PBMCs from the stem cell graft donor, obtained from the stem cell graft. Receptors originate from a human donor who donated a stem cell graft to a child with acute lymphoblastic leukemia.

This clonotype was picked up a small number of times. V and J are TRBV5-1 and TRBJ1-1; 11 bases map to TRBD1. The V segment lost 4 bases and the J segment 4 bases; nucleotides outside the gene matches: 9. The CDR3 is 16 residues long. Per germline, CDR1 SGHRS and CDR2 YFSETQ. CDR3 bases: TGCGCCAGCAGCCGGCTTTCCGGGACAGGGGGCACTGAAGCTTTCTTT. It is translated as CASSRLSGTGGTEAFF.

A few counts support this clonotype. V and J are TRBV18 and TRBJ2-7; TRBD2 aligns across 8 bases. The V gene end was trimmed by 5 bases and the J gene end by 1 base; junction bases not matched to a gene: 4. The CDR3 length is 14 residues. Germline-derived CDR1 and CDR2 are KGHSH and LQKENI. This CDR3 reads CASSGGTSSYEQYF. DNA of the CDR3: TGTGCCAGCTCAGGAGGGACTAGTTCCTACGAGCAGTACTTC.

This clonotype was counted between two and nine times. This rearrangement joins TRBV25-1 to TRBJ2-7, with 8 bases matching TRBD2. The CDR3 loop spans 16 amino acids. Germline assignment: CDR1 MGHDK and CDR2 SYGVNS. The V segment lost 3 bases and the J segment 0 bases; nucleotides outside the gene matches: 7. For the CDR3, the DNA is TGTGCCAGCAGTGAGGGACTAGGGACGACCTCCTACGAGCAGTACTTC. This encodes CASSEGLGTTSYEQYF.

This clonotype occurred a few times. The V call is TRBV7-6, the J call TRBJ2-7, with 7 bases that match TRBD1. Germline CDR1 and CDR2: SGHVS and FNYEAQ. The CDR3 has 13 residues. V dropped 5 bases and J dropped 5; count of bases not matched to a gene: 6. CDR3 sequence: CASSQQTGNEQYF. The CDR3 bases are TGTGCCAGCAGCCAACAGACAGGGAACGAGCAGTACTTC.

The sample holds a few counts of this clonotype. The chain uses TRBV4-1 and TRBJ2-1, with a possible D match to TRBD1 (5 bases). The V gene lost 1 base and the J gene lost 0 bases, with 7 bases spanning the gap. There are 15 residues in the CDR3. Germline V CDR1 and CDR2: MGHRA, YSYEKL. In DNA form, the CDR3 reads TGCGCCAGCAGCCAAGTCGACAGCTCCTACAATGAGCAGTTCTTC. Protein: CASSQVDSSYNEQFF.

This clonotype has just a few counts. The V call is TRBV19, the J call TRBJ2-2, with D possibly being TRBD1 (5 bases). V lost 6 bases to trimming and J lost 7 bases, with 18 bases between them. CDR1 is LNHDA, CDR2 SQIVND, per germline (reference sequence). This CDR3 contains 15 residues. CDR3 region: CASSKAGKTVGELFF. For the CDR3, the DNA is TGTGCCAGTAGCAAAGCAGGGAAAACGGTCGGGGAGCTGTTTTTT.

The V and J genes are TRBV20-1 and TRBJ1-3, with D possibly matching TRBD1 (5 bases). CDR1 DFQATT and CDR2 SNEGSKA come from the germline V gene (reference sequence). The CDR3 loop spans 16 amino acids. Trimming removed 6 bases at V and 0 bases at J, with 18 bases between. CDR3 bases: TGCAGTGCCGATACGGGGGAGGGACGCTCTGGAAACACCATATATTTT. It encodes CSADTGEGRSGNTIYF.

The chain has TRBV12-3 or TRBV12-4 and TRBJ2-2; 11 nucleotides match TRBD2. CDR3 length equals 17 residues. The ends lost 5 bases at V and 2 bases at J; junction bases unmatched: 7. This chain's CDR3 is CASSPPGLAVNTGELFF. The CDR3 nucleotides read TGTGCCAGCAGTCCCCCGGGACTAGCGGTAAACACCGGGGAGCTGTTTTTT.

This clonotype appeared a few times. The rearrangement uses TRBV6-2 or TRBV6-3 and TRBJ2-1; the match to TRBD2 covers 14 bases. V was clipped by 6 bases and J by 4 bases; unmatched bases: 17. Germline values: CDR1 MNHEY, CDR2 SVGEGT. This CDR3 spans 20 amino acids. CDR3 nucleotide sequence: TGTGCCAGCAGCCGCGTGCCCGGGACTAGCGGGAGCCCTTCTTACAATGAGCAGTTCTTC. Translation: CASSRVPGTSGSPSYNEQFF.

The V and J genes are TRBV6-1 and TRBJ1-1, with 7 bases fitting TRBD1. Germline V lookup: CDR1 MNHNS, CDR2 SASEGT. Trimming cost V 6 bases and J 1 base; bases outside gene matches: 11. The CDR3 runs 16 residues. The DNA of the CDR3 is TGTGCCAGCAGAACAGGGGAGGTAACGACGAACACTGAAGCTTTCTTT. Translating gives CASRTGEVTTNTEAFF.

This clonotype showed up just a few times. The genes are TRBV5-6 and TRBJ1-2, with TRBD1 matching 7 bases. The CDR3 loop spans 14 amino acids. Germline V gives CDR1 SGHDT, CDR2 YYEEEE. V shed 2 bases and J 6 bases; nucleotides not matched to a gene: 7. The CDR3 bases are TGTGCCAGCAGCTTCGACAGGGATGGCAATGGCTACACCTTC. This encodes CASSFDRDGNGYTF.

V and J are TRBV24-1 and TRBJ2-2, with TRBD1 as a possible D gene (6 bases). The CDR3 spans 18 residues. The V gene's germline CDR1 is KGHDR and CDR2 SFDVKD. The germline V and J ends were trimmed by 3 bases and 3 bases, with 19 bases remaining between them. The CDR3 loop is CATSDLGWAKGDTGELFF. CDR3 nucleotides: TGTGCCACCAGTGATCTGGGATGGGCGAAGGGGGACACCGGGGAGCTGTTTTTT.

This clonotype was picked up a small number of times. The V gene is TRBV7-8, the J gene TRBJ2-1; 8 bases agree with TRBD2. The ends lost 5 bases at V and 6 bases at J; junction bases unmatched: 15. Germline CDR1 reads SGHVS; CDR2 reads FQNEAQ. This CDR3 is 17 amino acids long. Written as DNA, the CDR3 is TGTGCCAGCAGCGGAGGACTAGCAGGCCTAAGAGGCAATGAGCAGTTCTTC. Its translation is CASSGGLAGLRGNEQFF.

This clonotype was seen only a few times. This chain uses TRBV15 with TRBJ2-1; 10 positions agree with TRBD1. The CDR3 covers 18 residues. With V trimmed by 3 bases and J by 3 bases, 11 bases remained unmatched. Germline V gene lookup returns CDR1 LNHNV and CDR2 YYDKDF (reference sequence). Written as DNA, the CDR3 is TGTGCCACCAGCAGGGAAGGGACAGGGGCCTCCGGCTACAATGAGCAGTTCTTC. It specifies CATSREGTGASGYNEQFF.

This clonotype was counted between two and nine times. This chain connects TRBV28 to TRBJ2-3; 12 nucleotides match TRBD2. J lost 2 bases, V lost 6 bases, and 6 bases had no gene match. The CDR3 is made up of 16 amino acids. Germline values: CDR1 MDHEN, CDR2 SYDVKM. CDR3 sequence (DNA): TGTGCCAGCAGCTTGACTAGCGGGAGATCCACAGATACGCAGTATTTT. The encoded protein is CASSLTSGRSTDTQYF.

This clonotype came up a few times. This chain connects TRBV5-1 to TRBJ1-5; 7 bases are shared with TRBD1. The germline gives CDR1 SGHRS, CDR2 YFSETQ. The CDR3 loop spans 15 amino acids. V shed 0 bases, J shed 5 bases, and the junction held 5 bases outside the gene matches. In nucleotides, the CDR3 is TGCGCCAGCAGCTTGGAGGGGACAGATTATCAGCCCCAGCATTTT. Protein sequence: CASSLEGTDYQPQHF.

This clonotype has at least ten counts. J is TRBJ1-6 and V is TRBV12-3 or TRBV12-4, with D uncertain. This CDR3 contains 15 residues. Deletions cut 5 bases from V and 8 bases from J, with 16 bases between. The CDR3 DNA sequence: TGTGCCAGCAGTCGTACACACTCAGCATATTCACCCCTCCACTTT. It codes for CASSRTHSAYSPLHF.

V gene TRBV27 combines with J gene TRBJ2-7; TRBD2 aligns across 8 bases. Trimming removed 9 bases from V and 1 base from J; junction bases left unmatched: 11. The germline CDR1 and CDR2 sequences are MNHEY and SMNVEV (reference sequence). The CDR3 length is 15 residues. The CDR3 here is CASRPRLARSYEQYF. As DNA, the CDR3 is TGTGCCAGTCGGCCTCGACTAGCGCGTTCCTACGAGCAGTACTTC.

This rearrangement joins TRBV3-1 to TRBJ1-1; D gene ambiguous. The CDR3 extends over 15 amino acids. Per the germline V gene, CDR1 is LGHDT and CDR2 is YNNKEL (reference sequence). V was clipped by 0 bases and J by 1 base, with 9 bases between them. The CDR3 is CASSQEQISNTEAFF. The CDR3 bases are TGTGCCAGCAGCCAAGAACAGATTTCGAACACTGAAGCTTTCTTT.

CDR3 in DNA: TGTGCCAGCAGCCCCGAGCTGGGTTTCTACGAGCAGTACTTC. Its protein product is CASSPELGFYEQYF. The genes are TRBV4-2 and TRBJ2-7; the D is unclear. V lost 4 bases to trimming and J lost 3 bases, with 13 bases between them. There are 14 residues in the CDR3. The germline gives CDR1 LGHNA, CDR2 YNFKEQ.

The sample holds a few counts of this clonotype. This chain uses TRBV4-1 with TRBJ2-5, with 11 nucleotides matching TRBD2. The CDR3 sequence is 17 residues long. Unmatched junction bases numbered 12, after V lost 4 bases and J lost 5 bases. Germline lookup yields CDR1 MGHRA and CDR2 YSYEKL. The CDR3 spells CASSRLLAGVGPETQYF. The CDR3 DNA reads as TGCGCCAGCAGCCGATTACTAGCGGGAGTGGGTCCGGAGACCCAGTACTTC.